This T cell receptor (beta chain) comes out of a study of cytomegalovirus exposure and HLA in healthy donors. Germline V gene lookup returns CDR1 LNHDA and CDR2 SQIVND (reference sequence). V shed 2 bases and J shed 5 bases, with 7 bases lying between them. The CDR3 is 13 amino acids. Sequencing used immunoSEQ multiplex PCR; TCRdb keeps in-frame clones, though not all of them. The sample carries approximately 260,000 clones, 70% to 90% recorded once. The table lists this clone with a few counts. Sequencing was done on a sample of PBMCs. The rearrangement links TRBV19 to TRBJ1-5; D is unclear. This receptor was obtained from a woman between 18 and 29 years old in good health and CMV-seronegative. The CDR3 region has the DNA TGTGCCAGTAGTATACAGGTTGATCAGCCCCAGCATTTT. Residues: CASSIQVDQPQHF.